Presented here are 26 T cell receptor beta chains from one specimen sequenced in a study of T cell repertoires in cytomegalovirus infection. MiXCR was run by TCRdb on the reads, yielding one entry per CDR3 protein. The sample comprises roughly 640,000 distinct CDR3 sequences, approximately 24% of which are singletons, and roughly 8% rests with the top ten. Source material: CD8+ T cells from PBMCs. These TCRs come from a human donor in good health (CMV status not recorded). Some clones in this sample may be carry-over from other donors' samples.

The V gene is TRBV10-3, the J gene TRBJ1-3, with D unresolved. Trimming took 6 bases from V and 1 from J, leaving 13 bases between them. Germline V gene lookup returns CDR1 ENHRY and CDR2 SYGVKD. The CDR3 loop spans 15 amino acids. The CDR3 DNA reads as TGTGCCATCAGGGACCAGACGTCGTCTGGAAACACCATATATTTT. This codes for CAIRDQTSSGNTIYF.

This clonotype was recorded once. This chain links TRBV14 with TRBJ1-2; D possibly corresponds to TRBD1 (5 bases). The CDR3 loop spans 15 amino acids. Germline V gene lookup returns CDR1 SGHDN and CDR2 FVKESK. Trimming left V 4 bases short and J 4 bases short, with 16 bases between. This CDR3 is CASSLYGSGAYGYTF. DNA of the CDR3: TGTGCCAGCAGCCTTTATGGCAGTGGGGCCTATGGCTACACCTTC.

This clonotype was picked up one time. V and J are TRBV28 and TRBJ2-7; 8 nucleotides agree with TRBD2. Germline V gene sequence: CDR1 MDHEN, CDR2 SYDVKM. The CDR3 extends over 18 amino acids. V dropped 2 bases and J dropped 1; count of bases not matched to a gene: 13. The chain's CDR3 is CASSLRSRGGRKSYEQYV. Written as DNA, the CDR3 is TGTGCCAGCAGTTTAAGGAGTCGGGGGGGGCGTAAGTCCTACGAGCAGTACGTC.

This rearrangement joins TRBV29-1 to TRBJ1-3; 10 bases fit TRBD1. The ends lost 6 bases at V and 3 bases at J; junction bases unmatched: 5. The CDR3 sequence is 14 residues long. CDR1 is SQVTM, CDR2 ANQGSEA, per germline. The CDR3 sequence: CSVETGGVGNTIYF. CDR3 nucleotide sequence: TGCAGCGTCGAGACAGGGGGCGTTGGAAACACCATATATTTT.

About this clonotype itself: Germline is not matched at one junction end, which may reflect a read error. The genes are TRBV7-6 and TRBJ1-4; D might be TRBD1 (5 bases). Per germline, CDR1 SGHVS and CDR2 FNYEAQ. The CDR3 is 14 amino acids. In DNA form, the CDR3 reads TGTGCCAGCAGCATTAGGGGTCCTAATGAAAAACCGTTTTTT. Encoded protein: CASSIRGPNEKPFF.

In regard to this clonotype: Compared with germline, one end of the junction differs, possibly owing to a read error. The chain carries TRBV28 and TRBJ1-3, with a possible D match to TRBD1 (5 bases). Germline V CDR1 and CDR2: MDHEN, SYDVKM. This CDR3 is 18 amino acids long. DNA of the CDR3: TGTGCCAACAGTTCCCTACACCCTGGGACTGAGACAGGAAACACCATATATTTT. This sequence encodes CANSSLHPGTETGNTIYF.

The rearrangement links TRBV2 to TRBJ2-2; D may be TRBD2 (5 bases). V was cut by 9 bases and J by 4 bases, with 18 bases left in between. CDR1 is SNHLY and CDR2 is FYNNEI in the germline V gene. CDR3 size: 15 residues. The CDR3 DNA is TGTGCCAGGAATTTTGGAGAGAGGGCCACCGGGGAGCTGTTTTTT. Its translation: CARNFGERATGELFF.

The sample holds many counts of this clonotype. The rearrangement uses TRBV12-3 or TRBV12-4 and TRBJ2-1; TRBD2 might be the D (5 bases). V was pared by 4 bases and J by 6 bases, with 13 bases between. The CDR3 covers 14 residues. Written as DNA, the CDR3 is TGTGCCAGCAGTTCCTCTCTCGCGGGCAATGAGCAGTTCTTC. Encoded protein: CASSSSLAGNEQFF.

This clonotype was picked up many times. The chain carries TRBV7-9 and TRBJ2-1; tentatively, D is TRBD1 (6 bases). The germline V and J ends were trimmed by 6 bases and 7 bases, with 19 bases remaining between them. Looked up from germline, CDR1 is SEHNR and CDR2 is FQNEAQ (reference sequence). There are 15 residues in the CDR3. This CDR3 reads CASRQPQGKGNEQFF. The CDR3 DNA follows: TGTGCCAGCAGACAGCCACAGGGTAAGGGGAATGAGCAGTTCTTC.

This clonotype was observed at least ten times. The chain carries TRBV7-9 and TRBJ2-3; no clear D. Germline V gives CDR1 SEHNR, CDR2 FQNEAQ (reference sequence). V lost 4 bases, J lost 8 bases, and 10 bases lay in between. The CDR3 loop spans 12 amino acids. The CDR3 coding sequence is TGTGCCAGCAGCTCCACTGTTGTTACGCAGTATTTT. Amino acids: CASSSTVVTQYF.

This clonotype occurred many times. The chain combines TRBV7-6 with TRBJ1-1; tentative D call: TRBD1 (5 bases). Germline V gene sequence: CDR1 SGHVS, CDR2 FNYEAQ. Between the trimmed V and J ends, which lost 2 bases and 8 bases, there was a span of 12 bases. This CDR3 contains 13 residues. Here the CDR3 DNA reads TGTGCCAGCAGCTTAAAAGGGGCCAGGGAAGCTTTCTTT. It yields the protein CASSLKGAREAFF.

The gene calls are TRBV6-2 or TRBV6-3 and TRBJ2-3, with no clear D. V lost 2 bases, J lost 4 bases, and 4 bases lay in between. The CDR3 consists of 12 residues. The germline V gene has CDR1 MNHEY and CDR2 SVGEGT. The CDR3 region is CASSYTPDTQYF. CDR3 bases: TGTGCCAGCAGTTACACCCCAGATACGCAGTATTTT.

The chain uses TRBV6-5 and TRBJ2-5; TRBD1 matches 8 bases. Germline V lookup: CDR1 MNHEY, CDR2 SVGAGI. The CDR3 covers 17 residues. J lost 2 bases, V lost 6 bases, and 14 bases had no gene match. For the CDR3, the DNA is TGTGCCAGCAGGCCTCCGGAGCGGACAGGGTTTCAAGAGACCCAGTACTTC. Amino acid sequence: CASRPPERTGFQETQYF.

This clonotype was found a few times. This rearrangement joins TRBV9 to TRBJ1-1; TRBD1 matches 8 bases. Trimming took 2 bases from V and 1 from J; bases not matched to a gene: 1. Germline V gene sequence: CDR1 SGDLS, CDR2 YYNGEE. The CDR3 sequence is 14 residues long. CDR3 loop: CASSVTGANTEAFF. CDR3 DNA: TGTGCCAGCAGCGTGACAGGGGCGAACACTGAAGCTTTCTTT.

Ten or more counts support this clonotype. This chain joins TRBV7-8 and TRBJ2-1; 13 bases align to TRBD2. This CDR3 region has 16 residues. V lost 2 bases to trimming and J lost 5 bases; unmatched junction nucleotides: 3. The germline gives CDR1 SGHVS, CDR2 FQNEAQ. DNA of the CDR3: TGTGCCAGCAGCTTACGACTAGCGGGGGGTAACAATGAGCAGTTCTTC. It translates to CASSLRLAGGNNEQFF.

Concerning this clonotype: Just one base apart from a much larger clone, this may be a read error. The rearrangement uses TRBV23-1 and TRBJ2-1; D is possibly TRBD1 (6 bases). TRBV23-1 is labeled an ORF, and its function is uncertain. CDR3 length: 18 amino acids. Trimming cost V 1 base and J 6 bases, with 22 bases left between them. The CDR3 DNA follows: TGCGCCAGCAGTCAATTCGCGGAAGGGGACATTTGTTGCAATGAGCAGTTCTTC. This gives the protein CASSQFAEGDICCNEQFF.

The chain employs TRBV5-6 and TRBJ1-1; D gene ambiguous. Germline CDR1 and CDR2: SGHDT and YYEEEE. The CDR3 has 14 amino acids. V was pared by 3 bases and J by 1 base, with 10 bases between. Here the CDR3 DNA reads TGTGCCAGCAGCTGGCAGCTCTCGAACACTGAAGCTTTCTTT. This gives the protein CASSWQLSNTEAFF.

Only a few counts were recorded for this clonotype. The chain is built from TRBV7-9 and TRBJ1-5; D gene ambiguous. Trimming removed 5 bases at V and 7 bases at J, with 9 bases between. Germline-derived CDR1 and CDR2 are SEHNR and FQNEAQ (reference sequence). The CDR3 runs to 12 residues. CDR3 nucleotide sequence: TGTGCCAGCAGCACTGACAACCAGCCCCAGCATTTT. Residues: CASSTDNQPQHF.

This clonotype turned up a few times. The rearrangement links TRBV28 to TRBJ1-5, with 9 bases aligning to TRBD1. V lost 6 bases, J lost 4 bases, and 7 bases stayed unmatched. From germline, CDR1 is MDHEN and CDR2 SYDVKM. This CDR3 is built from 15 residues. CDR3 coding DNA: TGTGCCAGCAGCAGGGACAGGGTTCGAAATCAGCCCCAGCATTTT. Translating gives CASSRDRVRNQPQHF.

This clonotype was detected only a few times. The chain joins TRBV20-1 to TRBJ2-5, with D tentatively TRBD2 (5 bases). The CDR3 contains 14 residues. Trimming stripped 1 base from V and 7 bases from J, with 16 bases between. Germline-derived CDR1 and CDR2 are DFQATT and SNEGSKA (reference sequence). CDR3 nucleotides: TGCAGTGCTAGAGCCCTGGACTGGCCAGGGACCCAGTACTTC. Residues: CSARALDWPGTQYF.

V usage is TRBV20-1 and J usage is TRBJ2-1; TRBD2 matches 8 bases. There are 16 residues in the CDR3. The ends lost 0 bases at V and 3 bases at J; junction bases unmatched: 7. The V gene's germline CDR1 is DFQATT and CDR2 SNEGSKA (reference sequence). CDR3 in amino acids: CSARDRTGTSYNEQFF. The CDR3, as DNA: TGCAGTGCTAGAGATAGGACCGGGACTAGCTACAATGAGCAGTTCTTC.

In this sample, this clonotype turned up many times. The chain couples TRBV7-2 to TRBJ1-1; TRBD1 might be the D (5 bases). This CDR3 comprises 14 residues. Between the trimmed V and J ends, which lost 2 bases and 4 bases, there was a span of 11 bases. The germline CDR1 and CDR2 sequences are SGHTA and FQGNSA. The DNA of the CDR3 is TGTGCCAGCAGCTTAAGGGGTTGGGGCACTGAAGCTTTCTTT. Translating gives CASSLRGWGTEAFF.

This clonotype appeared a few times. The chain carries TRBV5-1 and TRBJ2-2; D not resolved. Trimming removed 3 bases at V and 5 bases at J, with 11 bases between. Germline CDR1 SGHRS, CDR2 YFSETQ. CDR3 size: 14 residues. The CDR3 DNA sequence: TGCGCCAGCAGCTCCATAGGGCAAACCGGGGAGCTGTTTTTT. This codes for CASSSIGQTGELFF.

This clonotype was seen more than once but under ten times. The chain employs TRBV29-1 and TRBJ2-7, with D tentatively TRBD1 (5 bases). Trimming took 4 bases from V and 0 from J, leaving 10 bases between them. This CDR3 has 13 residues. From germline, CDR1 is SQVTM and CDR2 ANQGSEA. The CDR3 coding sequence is TGCAGCGTTGTCGACAGCGACTCCTACGAGCAGTACTTC. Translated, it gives CSVVDSDSYEQYF.

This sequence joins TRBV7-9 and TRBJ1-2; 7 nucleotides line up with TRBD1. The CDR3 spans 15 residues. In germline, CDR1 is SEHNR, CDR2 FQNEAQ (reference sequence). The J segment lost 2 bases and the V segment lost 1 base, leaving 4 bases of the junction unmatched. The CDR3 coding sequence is TGTGCCAGCAGCTTAGGACAGGGAGTGAACTATGGCTACACCTTC. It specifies CASSLGQGVNYGYTF.

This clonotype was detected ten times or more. Written as DNA, the CDR3 is TGTGCCAGCAGTAGCGGGGGGGCCTACAATGAGCAGTTCTTC. Amino acid sequence: CASSSGGAYNEQFF. V usage is TRBV7-9 and J usage is TRBJ2-1; 11 nucleotides align to TRBD2. In germline, CDR1 is SEHNR, CDR2 FQNEAQ (reference sequence). V lost 6 bases, J lost 2 bases, and 0 bases stayed unmatched. There are 14 residues in the CDR3. Using reference TRBV7-9 and TRBJ2-1 for the parts outside the CDR3, the full variable domain is DTGVSQNPRHKITKRGQNVTFRCDPISEHNRLYWYRQTLGQGPEFLTYFQNEAQLEKSRLLSDRFSAERPKGSFSTLEIQRTEQGDSAMYLCASSSGGAYNEQFFGPGTRLTVL.